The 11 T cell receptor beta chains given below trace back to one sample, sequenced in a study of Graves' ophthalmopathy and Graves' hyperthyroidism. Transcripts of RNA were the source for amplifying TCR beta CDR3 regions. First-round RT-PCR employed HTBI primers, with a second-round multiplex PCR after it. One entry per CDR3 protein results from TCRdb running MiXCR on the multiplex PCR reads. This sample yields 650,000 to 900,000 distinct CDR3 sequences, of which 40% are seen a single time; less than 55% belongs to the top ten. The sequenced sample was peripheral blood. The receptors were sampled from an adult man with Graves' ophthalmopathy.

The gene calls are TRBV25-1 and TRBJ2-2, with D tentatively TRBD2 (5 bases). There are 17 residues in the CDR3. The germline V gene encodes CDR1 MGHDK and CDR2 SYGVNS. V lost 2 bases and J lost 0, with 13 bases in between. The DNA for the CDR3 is TGTGCCAGCAGTGAAGCGGTGAATAGCGCGAACACCGGGGAGCTGTTTTTT. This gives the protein CASSEAVNSANTGELFF.

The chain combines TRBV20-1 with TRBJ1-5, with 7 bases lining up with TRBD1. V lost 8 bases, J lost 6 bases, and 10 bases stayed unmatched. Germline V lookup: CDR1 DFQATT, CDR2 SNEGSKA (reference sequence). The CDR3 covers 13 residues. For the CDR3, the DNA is TGCAGTACCTTCACAGGGGCGGGTCAGCCCCAGCATTTT. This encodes CSTFTGAGQPQHF.

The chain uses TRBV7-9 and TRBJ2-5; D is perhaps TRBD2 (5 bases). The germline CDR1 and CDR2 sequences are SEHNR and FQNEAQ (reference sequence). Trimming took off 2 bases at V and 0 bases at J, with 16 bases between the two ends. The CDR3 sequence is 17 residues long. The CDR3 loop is CASSLPPFGGHQETQYF. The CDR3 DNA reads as TGTGCCAGCAGCTTACCTCCCTTCGGAGGTCACCAAGAGACCCAGTACTTC.

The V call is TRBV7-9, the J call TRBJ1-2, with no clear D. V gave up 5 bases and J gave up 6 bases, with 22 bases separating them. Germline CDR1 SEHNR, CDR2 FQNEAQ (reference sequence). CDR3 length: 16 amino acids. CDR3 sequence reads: CASSQPPDARRDGYTF. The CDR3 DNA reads TGTGCCAGCAGCCAACCCCCTGATGCCCGACGGGATGGCTACACCTTC.

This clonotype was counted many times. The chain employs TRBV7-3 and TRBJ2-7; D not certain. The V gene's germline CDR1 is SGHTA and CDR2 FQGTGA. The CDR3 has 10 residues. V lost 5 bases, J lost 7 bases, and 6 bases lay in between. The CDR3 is CASSPREQYF. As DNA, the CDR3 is TGTGCCAGCAGCCCCCGAGAGCAGTACTTC.

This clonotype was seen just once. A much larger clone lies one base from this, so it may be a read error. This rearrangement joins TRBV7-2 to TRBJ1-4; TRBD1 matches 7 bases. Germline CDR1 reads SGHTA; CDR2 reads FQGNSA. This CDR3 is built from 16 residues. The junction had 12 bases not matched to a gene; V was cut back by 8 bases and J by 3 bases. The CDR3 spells CASCVGPTGANEKLFF. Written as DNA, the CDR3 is TGTGCCAGCTGCGTAGGACCCACAGGGGCTAATGAAAAACTGTTTTTT.

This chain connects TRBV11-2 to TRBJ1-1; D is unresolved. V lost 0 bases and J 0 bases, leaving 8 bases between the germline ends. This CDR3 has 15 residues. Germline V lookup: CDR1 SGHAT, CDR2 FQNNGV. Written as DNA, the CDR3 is TGTGCCAGCAGCTTAGATGCGGCCATGAACACTGAAGCTTTCTTT. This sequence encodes CASSLDAAMNTEAFF.

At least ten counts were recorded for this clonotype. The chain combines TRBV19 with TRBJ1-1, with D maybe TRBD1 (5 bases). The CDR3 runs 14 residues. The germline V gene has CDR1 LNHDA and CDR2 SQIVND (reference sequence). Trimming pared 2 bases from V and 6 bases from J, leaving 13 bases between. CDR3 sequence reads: CASSIPQGGAEAFF. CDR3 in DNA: TGTGCCAGTAGTATACCCCAGGGTGGTGCTGAAGCTTTCTTT. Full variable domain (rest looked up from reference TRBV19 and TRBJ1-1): DGGITQSPKYLFRKEGQNVTLSCEQNLNHDAMYWYRQDPGQGLRLIYYSQIVNDFQKGDIAEGYSVSREKKESFPLTVTSAQKNPTAFYLCASSIPQGGAEAFFGQGTRLTVV.

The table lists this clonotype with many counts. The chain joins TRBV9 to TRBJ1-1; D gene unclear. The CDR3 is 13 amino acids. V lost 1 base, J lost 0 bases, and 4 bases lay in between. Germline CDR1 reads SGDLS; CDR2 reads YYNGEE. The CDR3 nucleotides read TGTGCCAGCAGCGTATCAATGAACACTGAAGCTTTCTTT. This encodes CASSVSMNTEAFF.

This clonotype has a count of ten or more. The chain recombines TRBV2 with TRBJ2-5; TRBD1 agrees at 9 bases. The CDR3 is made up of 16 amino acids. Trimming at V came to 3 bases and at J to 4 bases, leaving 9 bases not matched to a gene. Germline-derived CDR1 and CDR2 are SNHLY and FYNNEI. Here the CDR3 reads CASSDDKDRGGETQYF. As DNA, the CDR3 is TGTGCCAGCAGTGACGATAAGGACAGGGGAGGAGAGACCCAGTACTTC.

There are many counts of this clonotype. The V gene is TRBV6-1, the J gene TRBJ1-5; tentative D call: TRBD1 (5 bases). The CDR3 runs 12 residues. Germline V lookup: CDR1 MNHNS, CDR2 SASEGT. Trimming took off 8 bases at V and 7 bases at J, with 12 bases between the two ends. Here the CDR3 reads CASARGHQPQHF. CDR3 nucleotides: TGTGCCAGCGCGAGGGGTCACCAGCCCCAGCATTTT.